One sample yielded the 12 T cell receptor beta chains listed below, sequenced in a study of tumour-infiltrating T cells in Burkitt lymphoma. Repertoires were generated with immunoSEQ multiplex PCR, while TCRdb's copy carries only in-frame clones and drops some. The data hold approximately 46,000 clones, with less than 35% observed a single time. The source material was tumor tissue. All receptors come from a human donor with Burkitt lymphoma.

The CDR3 sequence: CSVEDWRGFTDTQYF. The CDR3 DNA sequence: TGCAGCGTTGAAGATTGGAGGGGGTTCACAGATACGCAGTATTTT. This chain uses TRBV29-1 with TRBJ2-3; D is perhaps TRBD1 or TRBD2 (6 bases each). The CDR3 contains 15 residues. Trimming cost V 0 bases and J 2 bases, with 12 bases left between them. Germline V gene sequence: CDR1 SQVTM, CDR2 ANQGSEA.

J is TRBJ2-5 and V is TRBV5-1; D gene unclear. The CDR3 has 13 amino acids. Trimming shortened V by 5 bases and J by 1 base, and 9 bases separated the two germline ends. Germline CDR1 reads SGHRS; CDR2 reads YFSETQ. The CDR3 loop is CASSEVTQETQYF. The CDR3, as DNA: TGCGCCAGCAGTGAGGTTACCCAAGAGACCCAGTACTTC. Using reference TRBV5-1 and TRBJ2-5 for the parts outside the CDR3, the full variable domain is KAGVTQTPRYLIKTRGQQVTLSCSPISGHRSVSWYQQTPGQGLQFLFEYFSETQRNKGNFPGRFSGRQFSNSRSEMNVSTLELGDSALYLCASSEVTQETQYFGPGTRLLVL.

This clone was observed a few times. J is TRBJ1-1 and V is TRBV20-1, with D possibly TRBD1 on 5 matching bases. This CDR3 region has 11 residues. Germline V gene lookup returns CDR1 DFQATT and CDR2 SNEGSKA (reference sequence). The CDR3: CRVGGDTEAFF. CDR3 sequence (DNA): TGCAGGGTTGGGGGAGACACTGAAGCTTTCTTT.

This clone was detected a few times. The V call is TRBV5-1, the J call TRBJ1-1, with no clear D. Per the germline V gene, CDR1 is SGHRS and CDR2 is YFSETQ. The CDR3 spans 14 residues. Deletions cut 4 bases from V and 1 base from J, with 11 bases between. Here the CDR3 DNA reads TGCGCCAGCAGCATAGGACGGGCGAACACTGAAGCTTTCTTT. Translating it yields CASSIGRANTEAFF.

CDR3 nucleotide sequence: TGTGCCAGCAGGTCCTACAATGAGCAGTTCTTC. Its protein product is CASRSYNEQFF. V and J are TRBV2 and TRBJ2-1; D gene uncertain. The CDR3 extends over 11 amino acids. Trimming took 6 bases from V and 1 from J, leaving 1 base between them. Germline V lookup: CDR1 SNHLY, CDR2 FYNNEI. The complete variable domain, with remaining parts taken from reference TRBV2 and TRBJ2-1, reads EPEVTQTPSHQVTQMGQEVILRCVPISNHLYFYWYRQILGQKVEFLVSFYNNEISEKSEIFDDQFSVERPDGSNFTLKIRSTKLEDSAMYFCASRSYNEQFFGPGTRLTVL.

This clone has a handful of counts. The chain combines TRBV30 with TRBJ1-6; no reliable D call. This CDR3 contains 13 residues. With 2 bases removed from V and 6 bases from J, the gap between germline ends came to 8 bases. CDR1 is GTSNPN, CDR2 SVGIG, per germline (reference sequence). This CDR3 reads CAWSYWGNSPLHF. The DNA for the CDR3 is TGTGCCTGGAGTTACTGGGGTAATTCACCCCTCCACTTT.

CDR3 in amino acids: CASSPGVTSGVSDTQYF. The DNA of the CDR3 is TGCGCCAGCAGCCCCGGCGTGACTAGCGGAGTATCAGATACGCAGTATTTT. The chain employs TRBV5-1 and TRBJ2-3, with TRBD2 matching 9 bases. Germline CDR1 SGHRS, CDR2 YFSETQ. This CDR3 has 17 amino acids. Trimming removed 4 bases from V and 4 bases from J; junction bases left unmatched: 13.

This clone was seen only a few times. The rearrangement joins TRBV15 to TRBJ1-3; no clear D. Trimming took off 0 bases at V and 0 bases at J, with 12 bases between the two ends. Germline V gene sequence: CDR1 LNHNV, CDR2 YYDKDF (reference sequence). The length of the CDR3 is 17 residues. CDR3 bases: TGTGCCACCAGCAGAGATCGAATAGGACTCTCTGGAAACACCATATATTTT. Encoded protein: CATSRDRIGLSGNTIYF.

The table lists this clone with a few counts. The rearrangement joins TRBV7-9 to TRBJ2-2; D is unclear. Trimming pared 3 bases from V and 4 bases from J, leaving 9 bases between. Germline V gene data show CDR1 as SEHNR and CDR2 as FQNEAQ (reference sequence). CDR3 length: 14 residues. In nucleotides, the CDR3 is TGTGCCAGCAGCTTCATGGCGACCACCGGGGAGCTGTTTTTT. Its translation: CASSFMATTGELFF.

The V and J genes are TRBV11-2 and TRBJ1-5, with D possibly matching TRBD1 (5 bases). V was clipped by 5 bases and J by 1 base, with 9 bases between them. The CDR3 runs 14 residues. Germline assignment: CDR1 SGHAT and CDR2 FQNNGV. The CDR3 nucleotides are TGTGCCAGCAGCCGGGGGAGGAGCAATCAGCCCCAGCATTTT. Residues: CASSRGRSNQPQHF.

This chain joins TRBV5-4 and TRBJ2-2; D is undetermined. V gave up 0 bases and J gave up 1 base, with 10 bases separating them. The CDR3 covers 16 residues. Germline assignment: CDR1 SGHNT and CDR2 YYREEE (reference sequence). Here the CDR3 reads CASSLALKGNTGELFF. The CDR3 DNA reads as TGTGCCAGCAGCTTGGCACTAAAAGGGAACACCGGGGAGCTGTTTTTT.

This clone was counted a few times. This chain connects TRBV2 to TRBJ1-2, with TRBD1 as a possible D gene (6 bases). The germline V and J ends were trimmed by 10 bases and 4 bases, with 16 bases remaining between them. The CDR3 spans 13 residues. Germline V lookup: CDR1 SNHLY, CDR2 FYNNEI. This CDR3 reads CAIQPRGSYGYTF. The CDR3 bases are TGTGCCATCCAACCCAGGGGTAGCTATGGCTACACCTTC. The full variable domain, in which reference TRBV2 and TRBJ1-2 provide the parts outside the CDR3, is EPEVTQTPSHQVTQMGQEVILRCVPISNHLYFYWYRQILGQKVEFLVSFYNNEISEKSEIFDDQFSVERPDGSNFTLKIRSTKLEDSAMYFCAIQPRGSYGYTFGSGTRLTVV.